The TCR beta chain under discussion was sequenced for a study of OX40 agonist ivuxolimab in advanced cancers. V was cut by 5 bases and J by 3 bases, with 16 bases left in between. The CDR3 has 14 amino acids. CDR1 is SQVTM and CDR2 is ANQGSEA in the germline V gene. Comment on this clone: Its antigen is still unknown.

Using immunoSEQ multiplex PCR, the repertoire was profiled, and TCRdb retains in-frame clones only, with some absent. This table has tens of thousands of clones, about four fifths appearing once. The study's findings and limits: Determination of antigen specificity was not performed for the expanded peripheral T cells. CD4+ and CD8+ blood T cells expanded clonally by week 6 at 0.1 to 3.0 mg/kg.

The material sequenced was CD4+ or CD8+ T cells sorted from blood, taken in a trial of the OX40 agonist ivuxolimab. The chain recombines TRBV29-1 with TRBJ2-5; possible D gene TRBD2, 5 bases. The sequence was obtained from an adult with an advanced solid tumor such as melanoma, head and neck, liver or kidney cancer. The CDR3, as DNA: TGCAGCGTTTCTTTCTTTTCCGGGGAAGAGACCCAGTACTTC. Protein product: CSVSFFSGEETQYF.